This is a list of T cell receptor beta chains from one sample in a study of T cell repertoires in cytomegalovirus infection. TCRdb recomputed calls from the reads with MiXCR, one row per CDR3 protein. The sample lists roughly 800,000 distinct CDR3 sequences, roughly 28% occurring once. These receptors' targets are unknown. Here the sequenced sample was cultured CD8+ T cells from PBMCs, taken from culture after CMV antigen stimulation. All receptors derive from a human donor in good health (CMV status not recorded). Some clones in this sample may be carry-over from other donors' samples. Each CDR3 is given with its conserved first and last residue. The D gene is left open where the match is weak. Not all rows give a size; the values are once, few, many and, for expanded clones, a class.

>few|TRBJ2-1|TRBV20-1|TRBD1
CSASEGAGNEQFF
TGCAGTGCTAGTGAGGGGGCCGGCAATGAGCAGTTCTTC
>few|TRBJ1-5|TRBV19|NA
CASSPAVQPQHF
TGTGCCAGTAGTCCAGCGGTCCAGCCCCAGCATTTT
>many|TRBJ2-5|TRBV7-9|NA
CASSEDSQETQYF
TGTGCCAGCAGCGAGGACAGTCAAGAGACCCAGTACTTC
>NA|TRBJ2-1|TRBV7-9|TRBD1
CASTGQGEDNEQFF
TGTGCCAGCACCGGACAGGGGGAGGACAATGAGCAGTTCTTC
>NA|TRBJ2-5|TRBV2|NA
CASSDLGAEETQYF
TGTGCCAGCAGCGACCTAGGTGCTGAAGAGACCCAGTACTTC
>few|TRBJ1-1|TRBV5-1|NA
CASSLYARADTEAFF
TGCGCCAGCAGCTTGTATGCCAGAGCGGACACTGAAGCTTTCTTT
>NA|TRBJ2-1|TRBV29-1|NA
CSGAIGGVAEQFF
TGCAGCGGGGCGATAGGGGGGGTGGCTGAGCAGTTCTTC
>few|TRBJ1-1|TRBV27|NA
CASSFVESVTEAFF
TGTGCCAGCAGTTTCGTGGAGTCTGTTACTGAAGCTTTCTTT
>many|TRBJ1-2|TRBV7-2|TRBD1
CASSLARDRDPHHYGYTF
TGTGCCAGCAGCTTAGCCCGGGACAGGGATCCCCACCACTATGGCTACACCTTC
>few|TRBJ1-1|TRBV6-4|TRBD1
CASSASRQGTEAFF
TGTGCCAGCAGTGCGTCGCGACAGGGCACTGAAGCTTTCTTT
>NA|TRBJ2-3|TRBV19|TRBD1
CASSPQDRGTDTQYF
TGTGCCAGTAGTCCCCAGGACAGGGGCACAGATACGCAGTATTTT
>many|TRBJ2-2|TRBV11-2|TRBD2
CASSPWVKAGASGTGELFF
TGTGCCAGCAGCCCGTGGGTTAAAGCGGGGGCCTCGGGCACCGGGGAGCTGTTTTTT
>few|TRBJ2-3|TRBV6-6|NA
CASSYTSLASTDTQYF
TGTGCCAGCAGTTACACCTCGCTAGCGAGCACAGATACGCAGTATTTT
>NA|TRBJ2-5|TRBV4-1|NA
CASSQPGYETQYF
TGCGCCAGCAGCCAACCAGGGTACGAGACCCAGTACTTC
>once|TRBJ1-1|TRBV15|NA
CATSRDLGDTEAFF
TGTGCCACCAGCAGAGACCTAGGGGACACTGAAGCTTTCTTT
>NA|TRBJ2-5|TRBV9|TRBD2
CASSPRGEQETQYF
TGTGCCAGCAGCCCCCGGGGGGAGCAAGAGACCCAGTACTTC
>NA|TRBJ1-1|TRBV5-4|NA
CASSLDTADTEAFF
TGTGCCAGCAGCTTGGATACAGCTGACACTGAAGCTTTCTTT
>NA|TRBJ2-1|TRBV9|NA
CASSGGSVEQFF
TGTGCCAGCAGCGGGGGGTCAGTTGAGCAGTTCTTC
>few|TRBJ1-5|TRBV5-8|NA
CASSYRLGNQPQHF
TGTGCCAGCAGCTATAGGCTGGGCAATCAGCCCCAGCATTTT
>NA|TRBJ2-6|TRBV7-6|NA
CASSSGEGANVLTF
TGTGCCAGCAGCTCAGGGGAAGGGGCGAACGTCCTGACTTTC
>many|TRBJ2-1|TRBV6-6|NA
CASSIRDSYNEQFF
TGTGCCAGCAGCATCCGGGACTCCTACAATGAGCAGTTCTTC
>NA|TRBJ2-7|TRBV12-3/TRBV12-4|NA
CASSEVGGINEQYF
TGTGCCAGCAGTGAGGTTGGGGGGATTAACGAGCAGTACTTC
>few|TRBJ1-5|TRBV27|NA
CASREQHYSNQPQHF
TGTGCCAGCAGAGAACAGCATTATAGCAATCAGCCCCAGCATTTT
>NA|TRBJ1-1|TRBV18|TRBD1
CASSPRDRGWIVSMNTEAFF
TGTGCCAGCTCACCACGCGACAGGGGATGGATCGTATCCATGAACACTGAAGCTTTCTTT
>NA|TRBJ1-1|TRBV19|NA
CASSPLLGTLPNTEAFF
TGTGCCAGTAGCCCCTTACTCGGGACACTGCCGAACACTGAAGCTTTCTTT
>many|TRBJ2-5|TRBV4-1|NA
CASSQDGGQGETQYF
TGCGCCAGCAGCCAAGATGGGGGTCAGGGAGAGACCCAGTACTTC
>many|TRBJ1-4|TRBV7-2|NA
CASSLGLGRLGEKLFF
TGTGCCAGCAGCTTGGGGCTTGGTCGGTTGGGTGAAAAACTGTTTTTT
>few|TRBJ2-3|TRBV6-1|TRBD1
CASSEVPGTGVLSGDTQYF
TGTGCCAGCAGTGAAGTACCGGGGACAGGGGTTTTAAGTGGAGATACGCAGTATTTT
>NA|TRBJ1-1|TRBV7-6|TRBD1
CASSNPGQGDTQAFF
TGTGCCAGCAGCAATCCGGGACAGGGGGACACTCAAGCTTTCTTT
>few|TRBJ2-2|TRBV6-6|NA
CASSPGRTNTGELFF
TGTGCCAGCAGTCCCGGACGAACGAACACCGGGGAGCTGTTTTTT
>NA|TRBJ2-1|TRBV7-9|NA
CASSPLGGGARNNEQFF
TGTGCCAGCAGCCCCCTGGGGGGGGGGGCTAGGAACAATGAGCAGTTCTTC
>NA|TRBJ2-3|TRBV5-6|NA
CASRAVTATSEDTQYF
TGTGCCAGCAGGGCTGTGACAGCCACGTCGGAAGATACGCAGTATTTT
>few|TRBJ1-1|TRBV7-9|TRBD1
CASRPDRGRGTEAFF
TGTGCCAGCAGGCCCGACAGGGGGCGAGGGACTGAAGCTTTCTTT
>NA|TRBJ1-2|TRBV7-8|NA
CASSAPTTGIYGYTF
TGTGCCAGCAGCGCCCCAACAACAGGGATCTACGGCTACACCTTC
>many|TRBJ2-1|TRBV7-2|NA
CASSSDKSSYNEQFF
TGTGCCAGCAGCTCCGACAAGAGCTCCTACAATGAGCAGTTCTTC
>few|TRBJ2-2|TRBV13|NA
CASLLTGPLPTGELFF
TGTGCCAGCTTACTTACGGGGCCACTGCCCACCGGGGAGCTGTTTTTT
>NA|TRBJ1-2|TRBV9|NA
CASSVVPHGYTF
TGTGCCAGCAGCGTAGTACCGCATGGCTACACCTTC
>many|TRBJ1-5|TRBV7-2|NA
CASSFLITNQPQHF
TGTGCCAGCAGCTTCCTGATTACGAATCAGCCCCAGCATTTT
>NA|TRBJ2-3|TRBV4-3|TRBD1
CASSQAGTGASTDTQYF
TGCGCCAGCAGCCAAGCCGGGACAGGGGCGAGCACAGATACGCAGTATTTT
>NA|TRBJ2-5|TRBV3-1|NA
CASSQRRGPKGRETQYF
TGTGCCAGCAGCCAACGACGGGGACCGAAAGGCAGAGAGACCCAGTACTTC
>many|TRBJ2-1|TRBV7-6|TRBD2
CASSLANTGTSGDVDNEQFF
TGTGCCAGCAGCTTAGCCAACACCGGGACTAGCGGGGATGTTGACAATGAGCAGTTCTTC
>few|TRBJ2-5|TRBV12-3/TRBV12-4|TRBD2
CASSPPGGPETQYF
TGTGCCAGCAGTCCTCCGGGGGGGCCAGAGACCCAGTACTTC
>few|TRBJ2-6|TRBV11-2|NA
CASSLPPNRVLAGANVLTF
TGTGCCAGCAGCTTACCGCCCAACAGGGTCTTAGCTGGGGCCAACGTCCTGACTTTC
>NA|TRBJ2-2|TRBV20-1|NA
CSVRGAGYTGELFF
TGCAGTGTTCGCGGGGCTGGATACACCGGGGAGCTGTTTTTT
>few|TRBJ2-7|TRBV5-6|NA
CASRPLKQGGVEQYF
TGTGCCAGCCGACCCCTGAAGCAGGGAGGAGTCGAGCAGTACTTC
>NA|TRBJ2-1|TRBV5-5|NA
CASIPSFRTNSYNEQFF
TGTGCCAGCATCCCCTCCTTCCGGACAAACTCCTACAATGAGCAGTTCTTC
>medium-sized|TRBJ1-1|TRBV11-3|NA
CASSLVGGATEAFF
TGTGCCAGCAGCTTAGTTGGAGGAGCTACTGAAGCTTTCTTT
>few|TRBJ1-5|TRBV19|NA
CASSILTQPQHF
TGTGCCAGTAGTATATTAACTCAGCCCCAGCATTTT
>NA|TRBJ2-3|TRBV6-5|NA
CASSYEQAREGDTQYF
TGTGCCAGCAGTTATGAACAGGCGCGAGAAGGAGATACGCAGTATTTT
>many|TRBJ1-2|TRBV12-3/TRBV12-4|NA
CASSLLGAPYGYTF
TGTGCCAGCAGTTTATTGGGGGCTCCCTATGGCTACACCTTC
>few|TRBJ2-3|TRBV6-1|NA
CASSVPGEGDTQYF
TGTGCCAGCAGTGTTCCAGGGGAGGGAGATACGCAGTATTTT
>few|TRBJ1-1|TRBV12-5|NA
CASGLVLGALTEAFF
TGTGCTAGTGGTTTGGTTCTGGGGGCTCTTACTGAAGCTTTCTTT